The TCR beta chain described here comes from a study of T cells in Graves' hyperthyroidism and ophthalmopathy. Study observations and caveats: From stable hyperthyroidism, ophthalmopathy was separated by a 13 V-J model. Blood samples included most of the expanded thyroid clonotypes exceeding 0.001.

Lactation, pregnancy, other autoimmune disease or uncontrolled infection led to exclusion of patients. This clonotype was seen repeatedly, ten times or more. Antigen unknown. The TCR beta CDR3 regions underwent amplification using RNA transcripts as the source. The HTBI primer set served for first-round RT-PCR of the TCR CDR3. Each CDR3 protein is one row after TCRdb ran MiXCR on the multiplex PCR reads. This sample carries roughly 400,000 distinct CDR3 sequences, 15% to 17% of them seen once, and the ten largest clones take about a quarter. The CDR3 sequence is 14 residues long. In germline, CDR1 is SGHAT, CDR2 FQNNGV. The V and J ends lost 5 bases and 5 bases, in that order; junction bases with no gene match: 6.

The TCR originated in a woman aged 18 to 35 with Graves' hyperthyroidism that later progressed to Graves' ophthalmopathy. The genes are TRBV11-2 and TRBJ2-1; 7 nucleotides agree with TRBD2. Sequences were obtained from blood. The CDR3 loop is CASSLTSIHNEQFF. DNA of the CDR3: TGTGCCAGCAGCCTGACTAGCATCCACAATGAGCAGTTCTTC.